This entry lists 27 T cell receptor beta chains sequenced from one sample in a study of cytomegalovirus exposure and HLA in healthy donors. Both 60 Vbeta primers and 13 Jbeta primers went into the PCR. Repertoires were generated with immunoSEQ multiplex PCR, while TCRdb's copy carries only in-frame clones and drops some. The sample includes approximately 180,000 clones, approximately 80% seen only once; the top ten take about 2.2%. Sequences were obtained from PBMCs. The receptors stem from a woman in her twenties or thirties in good health and CMV-seronegative.

This clone was observed a single time. The chain has TRBV5-1 and TRBJ2-3; 9 bases align to TRBD2. CDR1 and CDR2 from the germline V gene are SGHRS and YFSETQ. After removal of 5 bases from V and 0 bases from J, the junction contained 4 bases not matched to a gene. The CDR3 length is 15 residues. The CDR3 region has the DNA TGCGCCAGCAGAGAACTAGCGGGTAGCACAGATACGCAGTATTTT. Translation gives CASRELAGSTDTQYF. The full variable domain, in which reference TRBV5-1 and TRBJ2-3 provide the parts outside the CDR3, is KAGVTQTPRYLIKTRGQQVTLSCSPISGHRSVSWYQQTPGQGLQFLFEYFSETQRNKGNFPGRFSGRQFSNSRSEMNVSTLELGDSALYLCASRELAGSTDTQYFGPGTRLTVL.

The gene calls are TRBV9 and TRBJ1-2; D might be TRBD1 (5 bases). Germline V CDR1 and CDR2: SGDLS, YYNGEE. The V and J ends lost 3 bases and 5 bases respectively, with 14 bases between them. The CDR3 has 14 residues. The CDR3 loop reads CASSGHRSPYGYTF. The CDR3 coding sequence is TGTGCCAGCAGCGGACACAGGAGTCCGTATGGCTACACCTTC. The full variable domain, rest sourced from reference TRBV9 and TRBJ1-2, is DSGVTQTPKHLITATGQRVTLRCSPRSGDLSVYWYQQSLDQGLQFLIQYYNGEERAKGNILERFSAQQFPDLHSELNLSSLELGDSALYFCASSGHRSPYGYTFGSGTRLTVV.

V usage is TRBV4-2 and J usage is TRBJ2-7, with TRBD2 matching 10 bases. Looked up from germline, CDR1 is LGHNA and CDR2 is YNFKEQ. The CDR3 is 16 residues long. The trim removed 0 bases at V and 6 bases at J, leaving 8 bases unmatched. The CDR3 DNA reads as TGTGCCAGCAGCCAAGATATCCAAGGACTAGCGGTCGAGCAGTACTTC. This translates into CASSQDIQGLAVEQYF.

This clone was seen a handful of times. V and J are TRBV9 and TRBJ2-2; D ambiguous. V lost 4 bases and J lost 0, with 13 bases in between. Germline V gene sequence: CDR1 SGDLS, CDR2 YYNGEE. This CDR3 has 16 amino acids. The chain's CDR3 is CASSPMSRPNTGELFF. The CDR3 DNA sequence: TGTGCCAGCAGCCCTATGTCACGCCCGAACACCGGGGAGCTGTTTTTT.

This clone was recorded once. This chain uses TRBV28 with TRBJ2-7, with TRBD2 identical over 7 bases. After removal of 6 bases from V and 3 bases from J, the junction contained 2 bases not matched to a gene. The CDR3 length is 12 residues. Looked up from germline, CDR1 is MDHEN and CDR2 is SYDVKM. CDR3 amino acids: CASRGGNYEQYF. The CDR3 DNA is TGTGCCAGCAGGGGAGGGAACTACGAGCAGTACTTC.

The count of this clone is one. This CDR3 reads CASTTGYEKNIQYF. CDR3 sequence (DNA): TGTGCCAGCACGACGGGATACGAAAAAAACATTCAGTACTTC. This rearrangement joins TRBV7-2 to TRBJ2-4; the D gene is possibly TRBD2 (5 bases). The germline gives CDR1 SGHTA, CDR2 FQGNSA. V lost 7 bases, J lost 4 bases, and 14 bases lay in between. CDR3 length: 14 residues.

In this sample, this clone turned up a few times. This chain links TRBV6-5 with TRBJ1-3; possibly TRBD1 for D (6 bases). Trimming pared 6 bases from V and 0 bases from J, leaving 12 bases between. The germline V gene encodes CDR1 MNHEY and CDR2 SVGAGI. The CDR3 spans 15 residues. The CDR3 region is CASRGTGRSGNTIYF. CDR3 sequence (DNA): TGTGCCAGCAGGGGAACAGGGCGCTCTGGAAACACCATATATTTT.

The V and J genes are TRBV30 and TRBJ2-7, with 7 bases fitting TRBD2. This CDR3 is built from 14 residues. Losses at the gene ends were 2 bases for V and 2 bases for J; bases not matched to a gene: 6. Germline values: CDR1 GTSNPN, CDR2 SVGIG (reference sequence). The CDR3 reads CAWSPLAGPYEQYF. CDR3 bases: TGTGCCTGGAGTCCCTTAGCGGGTCCCTACGAGCAGTACTTC.

V usage is TRBV19 and J usage is TRBJ2-1, with 8 bases that match TRBD1. Trimming took 10 bases from V and 9 from J; bases not matched to a gene: 11. Germline-derived CDR1 and CDR2 are LNHDA and SQIVND (reference sequence). The CDR3 loop spans 13 amino acids. This chain's CDR3 is CATGQGLGAEQFF. As DNA, the CDR3 is TGTGCCACAGGACAGGGCTTGGGGGCTGAGCAGTTCTTC.

V gene TRBV10-3 combines with J gene TRBJ2-5, with D possibly being TRBD2 (6 bases). V was pared by 6 bases and J by 2 bases, with 10 bases between. The germline V gene has CDR1 ENHRY and CDR2 SYGVKD. The CDR3 extends over 13 amino acids. This chain's CDR3 is CAIRTEGQETQYF. The CDR3 DNA is TGTGCCATCAGGACGGAGGGGCAAGAGACCCAGTACTTC.

This clone appeared once. The genes are TRBV19 and TRBJ1-2; D is possibly TRBD1 (6 bases). Deletions cut 4 bases from V and 3 bases from J, with 15 bases between. This CDR3 has 15 residues. Germline assignment: CDR1 LNHDA and CDR2 SQIVND (reference sequence). The CDR3: CASSNPSGTHYGYTF. As DNA, the CDR3 is TGTGCCAGTAGTAACCCCTCCGGGACACACTATGGCTACACCTTC.

The chain recombines TRBV11-2 with TRBJ2-4; TRBD1 matches 7 bases. This CDR3 comprises 14 residues. Germline trimming cut 0 bases from V and 8 bases from J; bases unmatched to any gene: 4. Germline CDR1 and CDR2: SGHAT and FQNNGV. The CDR3 nucleotides are TGTGCCAGCAGCTTAGACAGGGGGAGAGACATTCAGTACTTC. Amino acids: CASSLDRGRDIQYF.

This chain links TRBV7-2 with TRBJ1-4, with 9 bases identical to TRBD1. J was trimmed by 8 bases and V by 1 base; bases with no gene match: 8. CDR3 size: 16 residues. Looked up from germline, CDR1 is SGHTA and CDR2 is FQGNSA. CDR3 DNA: TGTGCCAGCAGCTTAGTTTTCCGGACAGGGGACGAAAAACTGTTTTTT. This translates into CASSLVFRTGDEKLFF.

The chain has TRBV29-1 and TRBJ2-1; TRBD2 matches 7 bases. The V gene's germline CDR1 is SQVTM and CDR2 ANQGSEA. CDR3 length: 14 residues. The junction had 11 bases not matched to a gene; V was cut back by 8 bases and J by 4 bases. The CDR3 DNA is TGCAGCATAAGGGGCAGCGGGAATTACAATGAGCAGTTCTTC. It yields the protein CSIRGSGNYNEQFF.

This clone was picked up a small number of times. The chain joins TRBV6-5 to TRBJ1-2; possible D gene TRBD1, 5 bases. CDR1 is MNHEY, CDR2 SVGAGI, per germline. The CDR3 extends over 14 amino acids. Trimming stripped 2 bases from V and 4 bases from J, with 11 bases between. CDR3 sequence (DNA): TGTGCCAGCAGTTACAGGGGCCTAACCTATGGCTACACCTTC. Translating gives CASSYRGLTYGYTF.

This clone occurred once. V gene TRBV9 combines with J gene TRBJ2-5, with D possibly matching TRBD2 (6 bases). Matching the DNA end better, TRBJ2-7 makes the J call doubtful. In germline, CDR1 is SGDLS, CDR2 YYNGEE. The CDR3 consists of 15 residues. Here the CDR3 reads CASSVDLGGYYEQYF. CDR3 nucleotide sequence: TGTGCCAGCAGCGTAGATCTCGGAGGGTACTACGAGCAGTACTTC.

This clone was seen once. The CDR3 sequence: CASSPSSGFGRELFF. For the CDR3, the DNA is TGTGCCAGCAGCCCCTCGAGCGGGTTCGGCCGGGAGCTGTTTTTT. This chain links TRBV28 with TRBJ2-2; TRBD2 is a possible D gene (6 bases). Deletions cut 6 bases from V and 9 bases from J, with 20 bases between. Germline V gives CDR1 MDHEN, CDR2 SYDVKM. CDR3 size: 15 residues.

The count of this clone is one. The rearrangement uses TRBV6-1 and TRBJ1-2; D is undetermined. The germline gives CDR1 MNHNS, CDR2 SASEGT. The V end lost 1 base, the J end lost 4 bases, and 7 bases lay between the germline ends. The CDR3 consists of 13 residues. DNA for the CDR3: TGTGCCAGCAGTGAAGAATACGGCTATGGCTACACCTTC. It codes for CASSEEYGYGYTF.

A few counts support this clone. V is TRBV7-3 and J is TRBJ2-4; 9 nucleotides match TRBD1. With 0 bases clipped from V and 1 base from J, the junction kept 22 bases outside the gene matches. Germline lookup yields CDR1 SGHTA and CDR2 FQGTGA. The CDR3 totals 23 residues. The CDR3 nucleotides read TGTGCCAGCAGCTTAACGGCTCCGGCCCTCCGGGACAGGGCTGGGAGGGCCAAAAACATTCAGTACTTC. This encodes CASSLTAPALRDRAGRAKNIQYF.

The CDR3 DNA sequence: TGTGCCAGCAGCTTGTCTAGCACAGATACGCAGTATTTT. Translation gives CASSLSSTDTQYF. This chain uses TRBV5-6 with TRBJ2-3, with no clear D. CDR1 SGHDT and CDR2 YYEEEE come from the germline V gene. Deletions cut 1 base from V and 0 bases from J, with 3 bases between. CDR3 length: 13 amino acids.

This rearrangement joins TRBV4-3 to TRBJ1-6; no clear D. Germline V gene data show CDR1 as LGHNA and CDR2 as YSLEER. The CDR3 covers 14 residues. Trimming shortened V by 0 bases and J by 7 bases, and 7 bases separated the two germline ends. The CDR3, as DNA: TGCGCCAGCAGCCAAGACTCCGGGAATTCACCCCTCCACTTT. Translation gives CASSQDSGNSPLHF.

This chain links TRBV28 with TRBJ1-6; tentatively, D is TRBD1 (6 bases). Germline-derived CDR1 and CDR2 are MDHEN and SYDVKM. The CDR3 is made up of 18 amino acids. The V and J ends lost 2 bases and 2 bases respectively, with 16 bases between them. The CDR3 DNA reads as TGTGCCAGCAGTTTAAAACTCAGGGGACGCCCCTATAATTCACCCCTCCACTTT. Protein sequence: CASSLKLRGRPYNSPLHF. The variable domain in full, with the rest retrieved from reference TRBV28 and TRBJ1-6, is DVKVTQSSRYLVKRTGEKVFLECVQDMDHENMFWYRQDPGLGLRLIYFSYDVKMKEKGDIPEGYSVSREKKERFSLILESASTNQTSMYLCASSLKLRGRPYNSPLHFGNGTRLTVT.

The V gene is TRBV5-6, the J gene TRBJ2-1; D ambiguous. Trimming removed 0 bases at V and 1 base at J, with 5 bases between. The CDR3 runs 14 residues. Germline CDR1 is SGHDT and CDR2 is YYEEEE. CDR3 DNA sequence: TGTGCCAGCAGCTTGGTGCAGTCCTACAATGAGCAGTTCTTC. Translating it yields CASSLVQSYNEQFF.

The V and J genes are TRBV9 and TRBJ2-1; tentatively, D is TRBD2 (7 bases). This CDR3 has 13 amino acids. Germline V gene data show CDR1 as SGDLS and CDR2 as YYNGEE. Trimming removed 6 bases at V and 9 bases at J, with 16 bases between. Here the CDR3 reads CASNLWGGPEQFF. The CDR3 DNA is TGTGCCAGCAACCTTTGGGGGGGCCCTGAGCAGTTCTTC.

The V and J genes are TRBV18 and TRBJ2-1; 7 bases map to TRBD1. Losses at the gene ends were 6 bases for V and 4 bases for J; bases not matched to a gene: 6. The CDR3 runs 14 residues. The germline gives CDR1 KGHSH, CDR2 LQKENI. The CDR3 protein is CASSLGQAYNEQFF. CDR3 in DNA: TGTGCCAGCTCTCTCGGACAGGCTTACAATGAGCAGTTCTTC.

The V gene is TRBV27, the J gene TRBJ2-7, with D possibly TRBD1 on 5 matching bases. V shed 0 bases and J shed 3 bases, with 9 bases lying between them. The CDR3 contains 14 residues. CDR1 and CDR2 from the germline V gene are MNHEY and SMNVEV (reference sequence). In nucleotides, the CDR3 is TGTGCCAGCAGTTTATCCAGGGAACACTACGAGCAGTACTTC. Its protein is CASSLSREHYEQYF.

The chain carries TRBV19 and TRBJ1-5, with a possible D match to TRBD1 (5 bases). Trimming cost V 6 bases and J 2 bases, with 17 bases left between them. Germline V gene lookup returns CDR1 LNHDA and CDR2 SQIVND (reference sequence). CDR3 length equals 16 residues. DNA of the CDR3: TGTGCCAGTAGACCAAGGGGCCCAGACGGCAATCAGCCCCAGCATTTT. Its translation: CASRPRGPDGNQPQHF.